Listed below are T cell receptor beta chains from one sample, sequenced in a study of shared clonotypes between healthy human individuals. The method was immunoSEQ multiplex PCR; TCRdb's version includes in-frame clones alone and lacks a portion of them. The sample consists of 2,500,000 or so clones, approximately 94% of them appearing once. Input material: naive CD4+ T cells from PBMCs. All receptors derive from a man younger than 35 in good health. Some clones in this sample may be carry-over from other donors' samples. Each CDR3 is given with its conserved first and last residue.

j_call v_call cdr3_aa
TRBJ1-1 TRBV28 CASLPRSILNTEAFF
TRBJ2-2 TRBV10-3 CAIRGENTGELFF
TRBJ2-7 TRBV21-1 CASSNGPGPHRDGEQYF
TRBJ1-4 TRBV7-8 CASSLTGDEKLFF
TRBJ1-1 TRBV2 CASSVQGVVNTEAFF
TRBJ2-2 TRBV28 CASRNLGRELFF
TRBJ2-1 TRBV5-4 CASSRAISNEQFF
TRBJ1-5 TRBV6-5 CASSRTNSNRPQHF
TRBJ1-5 TRBV4-3 CASSQQRWGNQPQHF
TRBJ2-1 TRBV9 CASSVGGSHNEQFF
TRBJ1-5 TRBV7-9 CASSLGQGKPQPQHF
TRBJ2-3 TRBV4-1 CASSQAGTRADTQYF
TRBJ1-3 TRBV19 CASIRQGPGNTIYF
TRBJ2-3 TRBV5-1 CASMSSAGGPDTQYF
TRBJ2-7 TRBV6-1 CASSDSRHFISYEQYF
TRBJ1-1 TRBV20-1 CSARAREAFF